This TCR beta chain was profiled in a study of monozygotic twins with inflammatory bowel disease. UMIs that included a 6-nucleotide sample barcode were added by template switching, which took place during cDNA synthesis. Reanalyzing the 5' RACE reads, TCRdb keeps one entry per CDR3 protein, without DNA. The sample features about 380,000 distinct CDR3 sequences, with just over 2.5% in its top ten. The CDR3 runs to 15 residues. Germline V gene lookup returns CDR1 LGHDT and CDR2 YNNKEL (reference sequence). Findings and limits, study-wide: Healthy co-twins had higher TCRbeta inverse Simpson diversity than their IBD twins.

Staff drew an approximately 2.5 ml blood sample from each donor. For this clonotype: Antigen specificity is unknown.

The rearrangement links TRBV3-1 to TRBJ1-1; absent DNA, TCRdb's TRBD1 call cannot be checked. The clonotype originates from a human donor with ulcerative colitis or Crohn's disease, or a healthy co-twin of an affected twin (not recorded which). The sample consisted of blood. The CDR3 is CASSQEGRANTEAFF.